This T cell receptor (beta chain) emerged from a study of regulatory T cells in long-lasting Graves disease. This clonotype was detected a few times. Assembly of TCR beta libraries relied on iRepertoire HTBI primers together with Arm-PCR of CDR3 regions. Each CDR3 protein is one row after TCRdb ran MiXCR on the multiplex PCR reads. The sample carries 650,000 to 700,000 distinct CDR3 sequences, around 30% recorded once. Time point meaning: persistent/refractory GD, antithyroid drugs over 5 years with positive TRAb. RNA extracted from PBMCs served as the sequencing template. Trimming removed 7 bases from V and 2 bases from J, with 23 bases in between. This CDR3 region has 17 residues.

The TCR sequence derives from a female donor with Graves disease. The chain combines TRBV12-3 or TRBV12-4 with TRBJ1-1; D unresolved. The sequenced sample was peripheral blood mononuclear cells (PBMCs), obtained when the disease was refractory, from a patient treated with antithyroid drugs. The CDR3 reads CASTPAQLYKTNTEAFF. The CDR3, as DNA: TGTGCCAGCACCCCGGCCCAGTTATATAAAACCAACACTGAAGCTTTCTTT.